These 12 T cell receptor beta chains originate from one sample sequenced in a study of PD-L1 blockade in urothelial cancer. TCRdb's copy holds only in-frame clones and misses some; the assay was immunoSEQ multiplex PCR. The sample lists around 50,000 clones; around nine tenths were seen once. As for time point: peripheral blood 6 weeks after treatment start. The sequencing used PBMCs, collected around atezolizumab (anti-PD-L1) treatment. The receptors stem from a man in his 60s with urothelial cancer.

The J gene is TRBJ2-7, the V gene TRBV5-4; 8 nucleotides line up with TRBD2. J gave up 11 bases and V 0 bases, and 7 bases lay outside the gene matches. This CDR3 spans 13 amino acids. Germline-derived CDR1 and CDR2 are SGHNT and YYREEE (reference sequence). CDR3 nucleotide sequence: TGTGCCAGCAGCTTGGAAGGGACTAGGGGAGAGTACTTC. It codes for CASSLEGTRGEYF.

The chain joins TRBV6-5 to TRBJ2-6; D ambiguous. The V end lost 2 bases, the J end lost 0 bases, and 5 bases lay between the germline ends. CDR1 and CDR2 from the germline V gene are MNHEY and SVGAGI. CDR3 length: 15 residues. CDR3 sequence: CASSYGRSGANVLTF. The CDR3 coding sequence is TGTGCCAGCAGTTACGGCCGCTCTGGGGCCAACGTCCTGACTTTC.

This clone was seen just once. The chain carries TRBV28 and TRBJ2-3, with 10 bases lining up with TRBD2. Germline CDR1 MDHEN, CDR2 SYDVKM. This CDR3 region has 17 residues. With 8 bases clipped from V and 5 bases from J, the junction kept 16 bases outside the gene matches. The CDR3 DNA reads as TGTGCCAGCGCCCCATCCCAGAGCGGGAGGGCCAAAGATACGCAGTATTTT. This sequence encodes CASAPSQSGRAKDTQYF.

In this sample, this clone turned up a few times. This chain connects TRBV9 to TRBJ1-1; D remains ambiguous. Germline CDR1 is SGDLS and CDR2 is YYNGEE. Trimming cost V 2 bases and J 1 base, with 12 bases left between them. The CDR3 consists of 15 residues. The CDR3 region has the DNA TGTGCCAGCAGCGTTCGACAAGGAGGGAACACTGAAGCTTTCTTT. It encodes CASSVRQGGNTEAFF.

The rearrangement uses TRBV5-1 and TRBJ2-5; no firm D call. CDR1 is SGHRS and CDR2 is YFSETQ in the germline V gene. CDR3 length: 13 amino acids. The V and J ends lost 1 base and 0 bases respectively, with 4 bases between them. CDR3 residues: CASSLRYQETQYF. The CDR3 bases are TGCGCCAGCAGCTTGCGGTACCAAGAGACCCAGTACTTC.

In its sample, this clone was seen once. The rearrangement links TRBV5-4 to TRBJ2-5; D perhaps matches TRBD2 (7 bases). Germline CDR1 and CDR2: SGHNT and YYREEE (reference sequence). Trimming shortened V by 4 bases and J by 5 bases, and 18 bases separated the two germline ends. This CDR3 has 15 residues. CDR3 region: CASSPDTRGGETQYF. In nucleotides, the CDR3 is TGTGCCAGCAGCCCGGATACGAGGGGGGGGGAGACCCAGTACTTC.

This chain uses TRBV2 with TRBJ1-5, with TRBD1 as a possible D gene (6 bases). Germline CDR1 and CDR2: SNHLY and FYNNEI. There are 15 residues in the CDR3. Trimming pared 5 bases from V and 0 bases from J, leaving 11 bases between. In nucleotides, the CDR3 is TGTGCCAGCAGTATACAGGGTTATAGCAATCAGCCCCAGCATTTT. This gives the protein CASSIQGYSNQPQHF.

The chain joins TRBV18 to TRBJ2-3; 10 bases align to TRBD1. The CDR3 runs 16 residues. Unmatched junction bases numbered 6, after V lost 3 bases and J lost 3 bases. From germline, CDR1 is KGHSH and CDR2 LQKENI. The CDR3 is CASSPYWGQGTDTQYF. CDR3 nucleotides: TGTGCCAGCTCACCCTACTGGGGACAGGGGACAGATACGCAGTATTTT.

V usage is TRBV28 and J usage is TRBJ2-2; D is ambiguous. The CDR3 consists of 16 residues. Germline CDR1 MDHEN, CDR2 SYDVKM. V lost 3 bases and J lost 3, with 14 bases in between. DNA of the CDR3: TGTGCCAGCAGTTTCTTCGCACAAACCTACACCGGGGAGCTGTTTTTT. Its protein product is CASSFFAQTYTGELFF.

This sequence joins TRBV28 and TRBJ1-2; TRBD1 aligns across 10 bases. V trimming: 6 bases; J trimming: 8 bases; junction bases outside the gene matches: 3. This CDR3 contains 12 residues. The germline gives CDR1 MDHEN, CDR2 SYDVKM. This CDR3 is CASRTGGGGYTF. The DNA of the CDR3 is TGTGCCAGCAGGACAGGGGGCGGGGGCTACACCTTC.

J is TRBJ1-2 and V is TRBV28; D call uncertain. This CDR3 contains 15 residues. The V gene lost 5 bases and the J gene lost 5 bases, with 18 bases spanning the gap. The germline V gene has CDR1 MDHEN and CDR2 SYDVKM. CDR3 loop: CASSPAEGYWYGYTF. CDR3 DNA sequence: TGTGCCAGCAGTCCCGCTGAGGGCTATTGGTATGGCTACACCTTC.

The chain couples TRBV7-2 to TRBJ2-3; 11 bases match TRBD2. The CDR3 spans 16 residues. The germline CDR1 and CDR2 sequences are SGHTA and FQGNSA. J gave up 6 bases and V 4 bases, and 9 bases lay outside the gene matches. CDR3 nucleotide sequence: TGTGCCAGCAGCTACGCCGGGACTAGCGGCTACGATACGCAGTATTTT. Translation: CASSYAGTSGYDTQYF. The whole variable domain, filled in from reference TRBV7-2 and TRBJ2-3, reads GAGVSQSPSNKVTEKGKDVELRCDPISGHTALYWYRQSLGQGLEFLIYFQGNSAPDKSGLPSDRFSAERTGGSVSTLTIQRTQQEDSAVYLCASSYAGTSGYDTQYFGPGTRLTVL.